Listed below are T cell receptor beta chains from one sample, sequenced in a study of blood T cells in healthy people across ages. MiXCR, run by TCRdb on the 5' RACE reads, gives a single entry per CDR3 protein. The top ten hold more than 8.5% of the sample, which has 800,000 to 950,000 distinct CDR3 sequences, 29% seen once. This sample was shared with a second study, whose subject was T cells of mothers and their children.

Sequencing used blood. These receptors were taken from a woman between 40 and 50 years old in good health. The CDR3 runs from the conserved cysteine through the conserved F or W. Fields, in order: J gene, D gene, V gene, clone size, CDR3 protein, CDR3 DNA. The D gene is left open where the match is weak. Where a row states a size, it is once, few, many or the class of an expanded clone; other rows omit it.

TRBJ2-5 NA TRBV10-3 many CAIGGLQETQYF TGTGCCATCGGGGGGCTCCAAGAGACCCAGTACTTC
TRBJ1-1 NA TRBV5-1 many CASSPRQEYTEAFF TGCGCCAGCAGCCCACGACAGGAATACACTGAAGCTTTCTTT
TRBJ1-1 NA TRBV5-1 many CASSLAVNTEAFF TGCGCCAGCAGCTTGGCTGTGAACACTGAAGCTTTCTTT
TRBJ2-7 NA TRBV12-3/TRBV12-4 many CASSLPGSEQYF TGTGCCAGCAGTTTGCCGGGGTCGGAGCAGTACTTC
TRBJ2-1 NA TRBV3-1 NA CASSQWRDNEQFF TGTGCCAGCAGCCAATGGCGGGACAATGAGCAGTTCTTC
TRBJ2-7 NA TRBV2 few CASNGIHTGSSYEQYF TGTGCCAGCAACGGGATCCATACAGGGAGCTCCTACGAGCAGTACTTC
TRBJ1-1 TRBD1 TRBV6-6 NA CASSPNRGENTEAFF TGTGCCAGCAGCCCCAACAGGGGAGAGAACACTGAAGCTTTCTTT
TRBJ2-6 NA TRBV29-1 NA CSVEDPAGANVLTF TGCAGCGTTGAAGATCCGGCTGGGGCCAACGTCCTGACTTTC
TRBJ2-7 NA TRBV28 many CASSIQGNAYEQYF TGTGCCAGCAGTATTCAGGGGAATGCCTACGAGCAGTACTTC
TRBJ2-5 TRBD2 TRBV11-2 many CASSLTSGGSETQYF TGTGCCAGCAGCTTAACTAGCGGGGGCTCAGAGACCCAGTACTTC
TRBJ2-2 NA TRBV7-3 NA CASSLTSLGGTGELFF TGTGCCAGCAGCTTAACGTCGCTAGGTGGTACCGGGGAGCTGTTTTTT
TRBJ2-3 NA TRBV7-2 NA CASSAIAGFRGTDTQYF TGTGCCAGCAGCGCCATCGCGGGCTTCAGGGGTACAGATACGCAGTATTTT
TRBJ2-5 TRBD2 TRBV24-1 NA CATSDPGGAQETQYF TGTGCCACCAGTGACCCGGGAGGGGCTCAAGAGACCCAGTACTTC
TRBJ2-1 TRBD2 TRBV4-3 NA CAGSRRTSGDYNEQFF TGCGCCGGCAGCCGCCGGACTAGCGGGGATTACAATGAGCAGTTCTTC
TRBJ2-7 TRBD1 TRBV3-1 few CASSQEIQGAYEQYF TGTGCCAGCAGCCAAGAAATACAGGGGGCCTACGAGCAGTACTTC
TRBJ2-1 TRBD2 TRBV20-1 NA CSAKSRGLAGEDNEQFF TGCAGTGCCAAGAGCAGGGGACTAGCGGGAGAAGACAATGAGCAGTTCTTC
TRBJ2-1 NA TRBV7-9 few CASSRRAGSRNEQFF TGTGCCAGCAGCCGACGGGCAGGGTCGAGGAATGAGCAGTTCTTC
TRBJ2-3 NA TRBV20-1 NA CSARDPSSPTDTQYF TGCAGTGCTAGAGATCCATCATCGCCCACAGATACGCAGTATTTT
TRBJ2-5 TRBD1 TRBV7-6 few CASSLAKGQVKETQYF TGTGCCAGCAGCTTAGCGAAGGGACAGGTTAAAGAGACCCAGTACTTC
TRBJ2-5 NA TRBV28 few CASSWVGQTQYF TGTGCCAGCAGCTGGGTCGGTCAGACCCAGTACTTC
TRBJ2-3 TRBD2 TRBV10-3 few CAISEPPQAGGTQYF TGTGCCATCAGTGAGCCCCCACAAGCGGGGGGGACGCAGTATTTT
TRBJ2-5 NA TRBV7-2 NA CASSLGGLGVETQYF TGTGCCAGCAGCTTAGGAGGGCTAGGGGTGGAGACCCAGTACTTC
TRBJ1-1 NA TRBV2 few CASSEEGRGHRNTEAFF TGTGCCAGCAGTGAAGAGGGGAGGGGCCACCGGAACACTGAAGCTTTCTTT
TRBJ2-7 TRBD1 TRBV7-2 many CASSRGGQGAPYEQYF TGTGCCAGCAGCCGAGGTGGACAGGGGGCTCCCTACGAGCAGTACTTC
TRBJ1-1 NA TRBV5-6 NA CASSFEGGNTEAFF TGTGCCAGCAGCTTCGAGGGCGGGAACACTGAAGCTTTCTTT
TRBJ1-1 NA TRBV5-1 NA CASSLSVMNTEAFF TGCGCCAGCAGCTTGAGCGTAATGAACACTGAAGCTTTCTTT
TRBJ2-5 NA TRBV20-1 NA CSALRTAQETQYF TGCAGTGCACTCAGGACAGCCCAAGAGACCCAGTACTTC
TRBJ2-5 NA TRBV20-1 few CSARAWGLETQYF TGCAGTGCTAGGGCGTGGGGATTGGAGACCCAGTACTTC
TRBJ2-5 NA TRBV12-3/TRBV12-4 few CASSFPGSRPETQYF TGTGCCAGCAGTTTTCCCGGGAGCAGACCTGAGACCCAGTACTTC
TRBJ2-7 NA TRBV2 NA CASSEARPVNHEQYF TGTGCCAGCAGTGAAGCGAGGCCCGTTAACCACGAGCAGTACTTC
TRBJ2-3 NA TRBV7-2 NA CASSFSTDTRYF TGTGCCAGCAGCTTCTCTACAGATACGCGGTATTTT
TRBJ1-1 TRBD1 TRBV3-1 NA CASSQETGGTEAFF TGTGCCAGCAGCCAAGAAACAGGGGGGACTGAAGCTTTCTTT
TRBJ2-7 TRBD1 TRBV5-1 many CASRRLGGVEQYF TGCGCCAGCAGAAGGCTAGGGGGCGTCGAGCAGTACTTC
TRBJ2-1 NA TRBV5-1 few CASSASGSGSYNEQFF TGCGCCAGTAGCGCCTCCGGGTCGGGCTCCTACAATGAGCAGTTCTTC
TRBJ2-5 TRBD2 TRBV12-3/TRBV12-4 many CASSLSAGGLQETQYF TGTGCCAGCAGCCTCTCAGCGGGGGGCCTGCAAGAGACCCAGTACTTC
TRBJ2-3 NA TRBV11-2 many CASSLEFGTQNTQYF TGTGCCAGCAGCTTAGAATTCGGGACACAAAATACGCAGTATTTT
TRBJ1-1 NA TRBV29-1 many CSVGSGNTEAFF TGCAGCGTCGGCTCCGGGAACACTGAAGCTTTCTTT
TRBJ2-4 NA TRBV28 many CASSQVDAKNIQYF TGTGCCAGCAGTCAAGTTGATGCCAAAAACATTCAGTACTTC
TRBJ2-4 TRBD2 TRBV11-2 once CASSIREGAKNIQYF TGTGCCAGCAGCATCCGGGAGGGAGCCAAAAACATTCAGTACTTC
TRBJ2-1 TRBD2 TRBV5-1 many CASSPRVGGSGEQFF TGCGCCAGCAGCCCCAGGGTCGGGGGGTCGGGCGAGCAGTTCTTC
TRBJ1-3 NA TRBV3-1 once CASSQDGLSGNTIYF TGTGCCAGCAGCCAAGATGGCCTCTCTGGAAACACCATATATTTT
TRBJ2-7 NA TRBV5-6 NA CASSRPGPRRDEQYF TGTGCCAGCAGCCGACCGGGCCCCCGAAGGGACGAGCAGTACTTC
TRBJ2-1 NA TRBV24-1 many CATSEPKPNNEQFF TGTGCCACCAGTGAACCAAAACCAAACAATGAGCAGTTCTTC
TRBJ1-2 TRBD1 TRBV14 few CASSQSLYQYRGDYGYTF TGTGCCAGCAGCCAATCCCTTTACCAATACAGGGGAGACTATGGCTACACCTTC
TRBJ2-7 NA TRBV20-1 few CSARDPLDGGRHEQYF TGCAGTGCTAGAGATCCCCTCGATGGGGGGCGGCACGAGCAGTACTTC
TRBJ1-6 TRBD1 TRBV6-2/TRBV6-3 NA CASRRQGANSPLHF TGTGCCAGCAGACGACAGGGGGCAAATTCACCCCTCCACTTT
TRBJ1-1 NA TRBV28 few CASSIPPPRTEAFF TGTGCCAGCAGTATCCCTCCCCCGAGGACTGAAGCTTTCTTT
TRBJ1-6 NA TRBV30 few CAWTGTGSPLHF TGTGCCTGGACAGGGACTGGATCACCCCTCCACTTT